This T cell receptor (beta chain) was sequenced for a study of T-cell reconstitution after alpha-beta-depleted transplantation in children. Using unique molecular identifiers, the investigators prepared the TCRbeta library. TCRdb called the PCR reads again in MiXCR, with one record for every CDR3 protein. Among 500,000 to 650,000 distinct CDR3 sequences listed, 9.5% to 12% were seen once. The germline V gene encodes CDR1 MDHEN and CDR2 SYDVKM. The CDR3 covers 15 residues. Germline trimming cut 4 bases from V and 9 bases from J; bases unmatched to any gene: 11. Points from the study as a whole: Some patients showed high day-60 TCRbeta diversity, which derived from surviving recipient T cells and thymic progenitors. Reportedly, alpha-beta T cells present about two months post-transplant originated from several hundred expanded clones of graft origin.

To note about this clonotype: Its antigen is still unknown.

The source was PBMCs, mostly from graft donor cells, collected 180 days after TCRalphabeta/CD19-depleted stem cell transplant. This sequence originates from a female patient between 2 and 15 years old who had a stem cell transplant for aplastic anemia, so the T cells may come from the graft donor. V usage is TRBV28 and J usage is TRBJ2-7; TRBD2 matches 11 bases. The CDR3 sequence: CASSSRASGRWAQYF. DNA of the CDR3: TGTGCCAGCAGTTCCCGGGCTAGCGGGAGGTGGGCGCAGTACTTC.